These 20 T cell receptor beta chains were sequenced from one sample in a study of post-analysis software for immune sequencing data. Incorporated into the TCR beta cDNA libraries were unique molecular identifiers, which served to reduce PCR and sequencing biases. MiXCR was run by TCRdb on the PCR reads, yielding one entry per CDR3 protein. Of roughly 700,000 distinct CDR3 sequences listed, less than 35% were seen once; the top ten hold 0.5% to 0.6%. These TCRs' antigens remain unknown. General study results and limits: TRBV5-6, TRBV5-1 and TRBV20-1 were among roughly 5 TRBV segments more frequent in patients than controls.

The sample comprised blood. Receptors were obtained from a girl aged 5-17 years with multiple sclerosis.

This clonotype was observed a few times. The chain links TRBV5-4 to TRBJ2-7, with 9 bases matching TRBD1. Germline CDR1 SGHNT, CDR2 YYREEE (reference sequence). The V gene end was trimmed by 4 bases and the J gene end by 2 bases; junction bases not matched to a gene: 7. The CDR3 runs to 15 residues. Here the CDR3 reads CASSPGQGQPYEQYF. CDR3 nucleotides: TGTGCCAGCAGCCCAGGACAGGGGCAGCCCTACGAGCAGTACTTC.

V and J are TRBV2 and TRBJ2-1; D remains unclear. The germline V gene encodes CDR1 SNHLY and CDR2 FYNNEI. CDR3 length equals 13 residues. V was clipped by 3 bases and J by 4 bases, with 7 bases between them. The CDR3 spells CASSEKGYNEQFF. CDR3 bases: TGTGCCAGCAGTGAGAAGGGATACAATGAGCAGTTCTTC.

This clonotype was seen only a few times. The chain employs TRBV6-2 or TRBV6-3 and TRBJ2-7, with TRBD2 matching 13 bases. The CDR3 totals 15 residues. Germline trimming cut 7 bases from V and 4 bases from J; bases unmatched to any gene: 7. Germline assignment: CDR1 MNHEY and CDR2 SVGEGT. The CDR3, as DNA: TGTGCCAGCAATCTTCGGACTAGCGGGAGTTACGAGCAGTACTTC. Protein product: CASNLRTSGSYEQYF.

V usage is TRBV7-9 and J usage is TRBJ1-6; 8 bases line up with TRBD1. The germline V gene encodes CDR1 SEHNR and CDR2 FQNEAQ (reference sequence). CDR3 size: 19 residues. V shed 3 bases, J shed 0 bases, and the junction held 10 bases outside the gene matches. The CDR3 here is CASSFKAGTGSSYNSPLHF. In nucleotides, the CDR3 is TGTGCCAGCAGCTTTAAAGCCGGGACAGGAAGCTCCTATAATTCACCCCTCCACTTT. The full variable domain, with the rest looked up from reference TRBV7-9 and TRBJ1-6, is DTGVSQNPRHKITKRGQNVTFRCDPISEHNRLYWYRQTLGQGPEFLTYFQNEAQLEKSRLLSDRFSAERPKGSFSTLEIQRTEQGDSAMYLCASSFKAGTGSSYNSPLHFGNGTRLTVT.

With regard to this clonotype: At one boundary the junction diverges from the germline segment, which might be a read error. J is TRBJ2-1 and V is TRBV6-4; D is unclear. The CDR3 has 11 amino acids. Looked up from germline, CDR1 is MRHNA and CDR2 is SNTAGT. CDR3 region: CASRIGNEQLF. The CDR3 DNA sequence: TGTGCCAGCAGAATAGGCAATGAGCAGCTCTTC.

The chain has TRBV7-2 and TRBJ1-2, with 9 bases fitting TRBD1. The CDR3 runs 15 residues. The germline CDR1 and CDR2 sequences are SGHTA and FQGNSA. J lost 8 bases, V lost 7 bases, and 14 bases had no gene match. This chain's CDR3 is CASTEQQGARRGYTF. CDR3 DNA sequence: TGTGCCAGCACCGAACAACAGGGGGCAAGAAGGGGCTACACCTTC.

This clonotype has more than one count but fewer than ten. The chain carries TRBV9 and TRBJ2-7; no firm D call. Per the germline V gene, CDR1 is SGDLS and CDR2 is YYNGEE. Deletions cut 1 base from V and 1 base from J, with 12 bases between. The CDR3 covers 15 residues. For the CDR3, the DNA is TGTGCCAGCAGCGTAAGTCCGGACCGTTCCTACGAGCAGTACTTC. It encodes CASSVSPDRSYEQYF.

The V call is TRBV20-1, the J call TRBJ1-4; D is ambiguous. V gave up 6 bases and J gave up 3 bases, with 11 bases separating them. The CDR3 is 13 residues long. Per germline, CDR1 DFQATT and CDR2 SNEGSKA (reference sequence). CDR3 sequence reads: CSASRGANEKLFF. Here the CDR3 DNA reads TGCAGTGCCTCGCGGGGTGCTAATGAAAAACTGTTTTTT.

V and J are TRBV20-1 and TRBJ2-1; the D is unclear. Trimming pared 4 bases from V and 6 bases from J, leaving 10 bases between. CDR1 is DFQATT and CDR2 is SNEGSKA in the germline V gene (reference sequence). The CDR3 spans 12 residues. The CDR3: CSANQLSNEQFF. The DNA for the CDR3 is TGCAGTGCTAATCAGTTGTCCAATGAGCAGTTCTTC.

This clonotype has a single count. This chain uses TRBV12-3 or TRBV12-4 with TRBJ1-1; 10 nucleotides match TRBD1. Losses at the gene ends were 7 bases for V and 4 bases for J; bases not matched to a gene: 6. The CDR3 length is 14 residues. CDR3 in amino acids: CASIPDRGLTEAFF. CDR3 DNA sequence: TGTGCCAGCATCCCAGACAGGGGGCTCACTGAAGCTTTCTTT.

This clonotype was detected ten times or more. This chain joins TRBV7-2 and TRBJ1-2; TRBD1 is a possible D gene (5 bases). The CDR3 runs 14 residues. V dropped 1 base and J dropped 8 bases, with 14 bases sitting between them. Germline lookup yields CDR1 SGHTA and CDR2 FQGNSA. This CDR3 reads CASSLEPGRGGYTF. CDR3 nucleotides: TGTGCCAGCAGCTTAGAACCGGGCCGGGGGGGCTACACCTTC. The entire variable domain, with the rest obtained from reference TRBV7-2 and TRBJ1-2, is as follows: GAGVSQSPSNKVTEKGKDVELRCDPISGHTALYWYRQSLGQGLEFLIYFQGNSAPDKSGLPSDRFSAERTGGSVSTLTIQRTQQEDSAVYLCASSLEPGRGGYTFGSGTRLTVV.

This clonotype was seen a few times. The rearrangement links TRBV7-2 to TRBJ2-7; D remains unclear. There are 11 residues in the CDR3. The V gene's germline CDR1 is SGHTA and CDR2 FQGNSA. V lost 0 bases and J lost 6, with 3 bases in between. This CDR3 is CASSLATEQYF. In DNA form, the CDR3 reads TGTGCCAGCAGCTTAGCGACCGAGCAGTACTTC.

The CDR3 protein is CASSQVFSGLADPNEQFF. CDR3 sequence (DNA): TGCGCCAGCAGCCAAGTTTTCTCCGGACTAGCGGACCCCAATGAGCAGTTCTTC. This chain connects TRBV4-3 to TRBJ2-1, with 10 bases identical to TRBD2. The length of the CDR3 is 18 residues. Germline CDR1 reads LGHNA; CDR2 reads YSLEER. V gave up 1 base and J gave up 6 bases; unmatched junction bases: 12.

The V gene is TRBV11-2, the J gene TRBJ1-1; D ambiguous. CDR3 size: 15 residues. Deletions cut 5 bases from V and 0 bases from J, with 13 bases between. Germline lookup yields CDR1 SGHAT and CDR2 FQNNGV. In DNA, the CDR3 is TGTGCCAGCAGCGCCGCCGGGCCGATGAACACTGAAGCTTTCTTT. It is translated as CASSAAGPMNTEAFF.

The chain uses TRBV25-1 and TRBJ2-1; 12 bases line up with TRBD1. Trimming cost V 3 bases and J 8 bases; bases outside gene matches: 5. Germline CDR1 is MGHDK and CDR2 is SYGVNS. This CDR3 spans 15 amino acids. Written as DNA, the CDR3 is TGTGCCAGCAGTGAGAGTGGGACAGGGGGCCATGAGCAGTTCTTC. It codes for CASSESGTGGHEQFF.

The rearrangement links TRBV7-2 to TRBJ2-3; TRBD2 matches 8 bases. There are 16 residues in the CDR3. Germline values: CDR1 SGHTA, CDR2 FQGNSA. The J segment lost 0 bases and the V segment lost 5 bases, leaving 7 bases of the junction unmatched. This CDR3 reads CASSPSGGFSTDTQYF. The CDR3 DNA is TGTGCCAGCAGCCCGAGCGGGGGCTTTAGCACAGATACGCAGTATTTT.

This clonotype was counted ten times or more. CDR3 nucleotides: TGCAGTGCTAGTTGGTGGAACGAGCAGTACTTC. It is translated as CSASWWNEQYF. This sequence joins TRBV20-1 and TRBJ2-7; D unresolved. Trimming left V 3 bases short and J 5 bases short, with 8 bases between. The CDR3 loop spans 11 amino acids. The germline V gene encodes CDR1 DFQATT and CDR2 SNEGSKA (reference sequence).

The chain joins TRBV29-1 to TRBJ2-6; TRBD1 agrees at 9 bases. CDR3 length: 17 residues. J was trimmed by 0 bases and V by 5 bases; bases with no gene match: 8. CDR1 is SQVTM, CDR2 ANQGSEA, per germline. The DNA of the CDR3 is TGCAGCGTTTATAAGGTGACAGGGGGCTCTGGGGCCAACGTCCTGACTTTC. As protein: CSVYKVTGGSGANVLTF. Together with reference TRBV29-1 and TRBJ2-6, the CDR3 gives the full variable domain: SAVISQKPSRDICQRGTSLTIQCQVDSQVTMMFWYRQQPGQSLTLIATANQGSEATYESGFVIDKFPISRPNLTFSTLTVSNMSPEDSSIYLCSVYKVTGGSGANVLTFGAGSRLTVL.

This clonotype was seen a handful of times. The V and J genes are TRBV7-9 and TRBJ2-1, with D hard to call. The CDR3 is 14 residues long. Germline values: CDR1 SEHNR, CDR2 FQNEAQ (reference sequence). Trimming took 5 bases from V and 6 from J, leaving 14 bases between them. For the CDR3, the DNA is TGTGCCAGCAGCCAGACGTACCAACGCAATGAGCAGTTCTTC. Protein product: CASSQTYQRNEQFF.

Details on this clonotype: This clone may be a read error of a much larger clone one base away. The rearrangement uses TRBV6-2 or TRBV6-3 and TRBJ2-4, with TRBD1 matching 7 bases. Germline-derived CDR1 and CDR2 are MNHEY and SVGEGT. The CDR3 sequence is 14 residues long. Here the CDR3 DNA reads TGTGCCAGCAGTTACGGACAGGCCAGAAACATTCAGTACTTC. Translation gives CASSYGQARNIQYF.